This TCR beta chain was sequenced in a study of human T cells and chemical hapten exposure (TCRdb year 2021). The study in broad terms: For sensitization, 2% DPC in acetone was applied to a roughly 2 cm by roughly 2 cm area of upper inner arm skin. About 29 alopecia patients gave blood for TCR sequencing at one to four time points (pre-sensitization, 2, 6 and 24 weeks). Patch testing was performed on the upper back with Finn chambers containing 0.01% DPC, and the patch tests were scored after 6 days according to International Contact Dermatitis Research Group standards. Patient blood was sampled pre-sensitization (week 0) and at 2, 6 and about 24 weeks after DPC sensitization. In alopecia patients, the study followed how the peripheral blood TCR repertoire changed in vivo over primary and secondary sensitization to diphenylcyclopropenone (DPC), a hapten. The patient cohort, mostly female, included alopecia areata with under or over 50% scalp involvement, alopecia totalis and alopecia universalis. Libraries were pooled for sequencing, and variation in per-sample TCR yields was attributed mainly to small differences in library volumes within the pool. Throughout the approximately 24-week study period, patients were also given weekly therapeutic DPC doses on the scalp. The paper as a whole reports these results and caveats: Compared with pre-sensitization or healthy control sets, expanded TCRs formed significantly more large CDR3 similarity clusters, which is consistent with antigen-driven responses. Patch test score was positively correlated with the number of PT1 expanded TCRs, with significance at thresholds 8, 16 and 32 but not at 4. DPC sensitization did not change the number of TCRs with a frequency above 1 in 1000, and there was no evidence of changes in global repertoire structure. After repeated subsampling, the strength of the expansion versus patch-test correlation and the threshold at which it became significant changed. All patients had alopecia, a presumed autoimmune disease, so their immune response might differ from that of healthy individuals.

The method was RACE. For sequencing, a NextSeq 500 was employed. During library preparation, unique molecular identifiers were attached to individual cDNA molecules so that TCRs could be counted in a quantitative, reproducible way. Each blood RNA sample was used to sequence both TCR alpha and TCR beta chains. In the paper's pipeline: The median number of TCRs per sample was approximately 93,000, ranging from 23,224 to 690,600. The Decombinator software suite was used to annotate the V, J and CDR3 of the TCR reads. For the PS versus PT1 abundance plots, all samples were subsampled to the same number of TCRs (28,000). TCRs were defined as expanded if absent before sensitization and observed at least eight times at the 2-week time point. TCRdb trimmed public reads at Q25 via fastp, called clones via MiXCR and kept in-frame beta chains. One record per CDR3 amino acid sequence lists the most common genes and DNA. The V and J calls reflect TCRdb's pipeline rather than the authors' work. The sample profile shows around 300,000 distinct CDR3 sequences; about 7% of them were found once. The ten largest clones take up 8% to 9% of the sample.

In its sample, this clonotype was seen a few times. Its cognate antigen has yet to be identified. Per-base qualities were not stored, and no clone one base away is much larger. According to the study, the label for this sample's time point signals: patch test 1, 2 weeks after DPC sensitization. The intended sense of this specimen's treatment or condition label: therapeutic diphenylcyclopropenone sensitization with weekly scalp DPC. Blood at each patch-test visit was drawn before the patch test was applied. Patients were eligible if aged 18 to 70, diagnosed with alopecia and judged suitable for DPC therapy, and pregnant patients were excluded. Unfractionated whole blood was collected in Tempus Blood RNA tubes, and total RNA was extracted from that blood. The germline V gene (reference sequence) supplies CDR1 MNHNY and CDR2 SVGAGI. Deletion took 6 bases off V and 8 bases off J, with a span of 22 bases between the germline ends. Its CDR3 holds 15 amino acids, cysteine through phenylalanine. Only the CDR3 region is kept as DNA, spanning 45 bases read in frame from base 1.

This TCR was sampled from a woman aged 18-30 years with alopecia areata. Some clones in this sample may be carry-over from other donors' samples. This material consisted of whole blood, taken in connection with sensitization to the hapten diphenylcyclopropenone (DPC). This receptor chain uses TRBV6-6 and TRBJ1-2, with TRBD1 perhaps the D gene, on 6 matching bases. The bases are TGTGCCAGCAGCCCTAGCGAGTACAGGGTAGAAGGCTACACCTTC. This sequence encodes CASSPSEYRVEGYTF.